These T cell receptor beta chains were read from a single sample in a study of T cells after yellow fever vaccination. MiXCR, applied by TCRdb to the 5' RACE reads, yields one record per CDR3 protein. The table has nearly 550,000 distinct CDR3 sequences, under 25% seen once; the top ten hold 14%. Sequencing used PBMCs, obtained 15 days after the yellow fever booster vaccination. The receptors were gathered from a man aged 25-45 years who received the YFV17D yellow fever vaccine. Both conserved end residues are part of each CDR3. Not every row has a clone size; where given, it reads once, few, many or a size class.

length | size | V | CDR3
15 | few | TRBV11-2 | CASTLGGLANNEQFF
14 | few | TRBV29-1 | CSVESWGLNTEAFF
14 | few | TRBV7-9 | CASSEQGGTGELFF
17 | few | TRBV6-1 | CASSGGTGVFRNQPQHF
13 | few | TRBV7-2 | CASSLVRGSAQYF
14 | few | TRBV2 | CASWTGVSNQPQHF
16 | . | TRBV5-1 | CASSEGHTAGTDTQYF
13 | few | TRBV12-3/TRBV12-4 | CASSVRRTDTQYF
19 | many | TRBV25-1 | CARLQGGPLEAGACYEQYF
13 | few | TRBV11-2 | CASSLTSVGELFF
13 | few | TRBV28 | CASNVWVGNPQYF
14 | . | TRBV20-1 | CSAMAGAGANVLTF
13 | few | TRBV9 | CASSASLRETQYF
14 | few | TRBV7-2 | CASSLVTGGVEQYF
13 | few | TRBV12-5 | CASGAQGGTEAFF
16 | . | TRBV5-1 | CASSLERIANTGELFF
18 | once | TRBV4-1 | CASSQAKGGLLYQETQYF
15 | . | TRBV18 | CASSPGISNTGELFF
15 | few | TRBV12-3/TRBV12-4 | CATQEWELSYNEQFF
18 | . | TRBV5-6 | CASSLVLAGGPGGYEQYF
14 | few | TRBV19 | CASSMQGSSYEQYF
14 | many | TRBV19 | CATTEARSYNEQFF
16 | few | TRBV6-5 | CASSYSAGTVTDTQYF
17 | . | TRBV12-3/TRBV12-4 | CASSFWGSGASTDTQYF
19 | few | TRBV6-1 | CASRSLLKQGTISNQPQHF
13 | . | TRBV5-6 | CASSPGVHYGYTF
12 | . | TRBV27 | CASKSGGTEAFF
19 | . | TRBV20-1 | CSAKGSGTSVAPAYNEQFF
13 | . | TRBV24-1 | CATNSTRAGELFF
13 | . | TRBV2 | CASSEPGGDEQFF
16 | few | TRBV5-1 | CASSLVGLAGGNEQFF
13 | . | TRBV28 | CASRLAGNNEQFF
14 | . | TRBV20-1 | CSARGGQGSLEQYF
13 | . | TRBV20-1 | CSAREAGTGELFF
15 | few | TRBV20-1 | CSARGQGFSYNEQFF
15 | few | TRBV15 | CATSRDLVGTGELFF
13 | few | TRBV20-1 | CSARGEINTEAFF
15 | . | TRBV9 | CASSTWDRDTDTQYF
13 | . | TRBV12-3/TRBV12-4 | CASSQNQGGEQYF
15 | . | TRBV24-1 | CATSDLLTMGNEQFF
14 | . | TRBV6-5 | CASSYAGFSAEAFF
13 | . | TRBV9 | CASSVNPPDEQFF